These 5 T cell receptor beta chains came from one sample sequenced in a study of radiotherapy plus CTLA-4 blockade in lung cancer. Libraries were prepared by immunoSEQ multiplex PCR; TCRdb keeps only in-frame clonotypes and omits some of them. The sample has 70,000 to 90,000 clones; around 82% are singletons. This sample comprised peripheral blood, obtained from a patient treated with radiotherapy plus ipilimumab. The receptor set was obtained from a human donor with non-small cell lung cancer who had a complete response to radiotherapy plus ipilimumab.

This clone was counted a single time. The V call is TRBV7-9, the J call TRBJ2-3; possibly TRBD1 for D (6 bases). Germline V gene lookup returns CDR1 SEHNR and CDR2 FQNEAQ (reference sequence). Trimming left V 5 bases short and J 0 bases short, with 24 bases between. The CDR3 length is 19 residues. The DNA for the CDR3 is TGTGCCAGCAGCCCGAGGATGGGGGCGCGGGTAACTAGCACAGATACGCAGTATTTT. This codes for CASSPRMGARVTSTDTQYF.

V and J are TRBV6-1 and TRBJ1-4; TRBD1 matches 8 bases. Germline CDR1 MNHNS, CDR2 SASEGT. The trim removed 0 bases at V and 10 bases at J, leaving 25 bases unmatched. The CDR3 runs 21 residues. In nucleotides, the CDR3 is TGTGCCAGCAGTGAAGCGGGGACCGGGACAGGAAGGGTGGGCATTACCGGAAAACTGTTTTTT. Its protein is CASSEAGTGTGRVGITGKLFF.

In DNA, the CDR3 is TGTGCCACCAGCAGAGCCCTGACAGTCGACTATGGCTACACCTTC. This translates into CATSRALTVDYGYTF. The chain employs TRBV15 and TRBJ1-2, with D perhaps TRBD1 (5 bases). The CDR3 is 15 amino acids. V shed 1 base and J shed 3 bases, with 12 bases lying between them. Germline assignment: CDR1 LNHNV and CDR2 YYDKDF (reference sequence).

The rearrangement joins TRBV14 to TRBJ1-2, with a tentative D call TRBD1 (5 bases). Germline lookup yields CDR1 SGHDN and CDR2 FVKESK. V was clipped by 5 bases and J by 4 bases, with 17 bases between them. This CDR3 is 15 amino acids long. As DNA, the CDR3 is TGTGCCAGCAGCGAACAGGCTATTGTGGGCTATGGCTACACCTTC. It codes for CASSEQAIVGYGYTF.

As DNA, the CDR3 is TGTGCCAGTACGTTGGGGGGAGAAGGGCGCTACAATGAGCAGTTCTTC. This gives the protein CASTLGGEGRYNEQFF. V gene TRBV19 combines with J gene TRBJ2-1; D is perhaps TRBD2 (6 bases). CDR1 is LNHDA and CDR2 is SQIVND in the germline V gene (reference sequence). Trimming removed 7 bases from V and 3 bases from J, with 19 bases in between. The CDR3 covers 16 residues.